This T cell receptor (beta chain) originates from a study of Ad26.COV2.S vaccination and SARS-CoV-2 variants. Study background: Participants got Ad26.COV2.S intramuscularly, once or twice 56 days apart.

The treatment denotes: 15 to 20 received Ad26.COV2.S at low or high dose, single or two shots; 5 received placebo; per-sample allocation not given. The study sampled participants on day 63 after the first vaccine or placebo injection. Trimming removed 3 bases at V and 3 bases at J, with 6 bases between. Germline lookup yields CDR1 MNHNS and CDR2 SASEGT. The CDR3 spans 13 residues. Generated by immunoSEQ multiplex PCR, the TCRdb table keeps only in-frame clones and is missing some. This table has some 480,000 clones, roughly 87% appearing once. The sample here was peripheral blood, taken in a trial of Ad26.COV2.S vaccine versus placebo. The chain links TRBV6-1 to TRBJ1-5; no reliable D call. The clonotype originates from a person aged 18-65 years who received the Ad26.COV2.S COVID-19 vaccine or a placebo. DNA for the CDR3: TGTGCCAGCAGTGAGGGAGTCAATCAGCCCCAGCATTTT. This codes for CASSEGVNQPQHF.